This T cell receptor (beta chain) appears in the sequencing data of a study of shared clonotypes between healthy human individuals. Study-level findings and limits: Donor scarcity curtailed the genetic and exposure-history diversity represented herein. Between a handful of donors, naive CD4 clonotypes were shared at a level of around 5.2%. Among non-shared clonotypes, generation probabilities were lower than among those shared by all four donors.

This clone appeared once. Its antigen is not known. Unmatched junction bases numbered 9, after V lost 6 bases and J lost 5 bases. The germline gives CDR1 MDHEN, CDR2 SYDVKM. The CDR3 runs 15 residues. Data came from immunoSEQ multiplex PCR; TCRdb stores just in-frame clones and leaves some out. This table has around 2.5 million clones, under 95% appearing once. This sequence was found in a man between 18 and 29 years old in good health. Some clones in this sample may be carry-over from other donors' samples. The sequenced sample consisted of naive CD4+ T cells from PBMCs. Specified subset: CD45RA+ positively selected. The chain is built from TRBV28 and TRBJ2-7, with TRBD1 identical over 11 bases. The CDR3 DNA reads TGTGCCAGCAGCCGCCGGACAGGGGGCCTGGACGAGCAGTACTTC. It is translated as CASSRRTGGLDEQYF.